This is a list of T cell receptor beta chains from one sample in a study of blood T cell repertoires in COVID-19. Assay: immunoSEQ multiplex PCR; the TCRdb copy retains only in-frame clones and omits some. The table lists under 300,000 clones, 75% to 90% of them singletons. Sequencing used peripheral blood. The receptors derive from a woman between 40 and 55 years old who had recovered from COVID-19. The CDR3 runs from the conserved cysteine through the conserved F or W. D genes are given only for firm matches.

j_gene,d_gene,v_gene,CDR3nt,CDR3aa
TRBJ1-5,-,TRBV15,TGTGCCACCAGTCCGAACCGGGACAATGATCAGCCCCAGCATTTT,CATSPNRDNDQPQHF
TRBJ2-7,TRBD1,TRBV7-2,TGTGCCAGCAGCTTATCAGGGGGCGCCTACGAGCAGTACTTC,CASSLSGGAYEQYF
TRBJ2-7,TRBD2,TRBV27,TGTGCCAGCAGTTTTGGAGCGGGAGGACTCAACTACGAGCAGTACTTC,CASSFGAGGLNYEQYF
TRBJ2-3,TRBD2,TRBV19,TGTGCCAGTAGTAGTAGCGGGAGGACCACAGATACGCAGTATTTT,CASSSSGRTTDTQYF
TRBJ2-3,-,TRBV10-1,TGCGCCAGCAGTTCTGACAGCAATGGCCCAGATACGCAGTATTTT,CASSSDSNGPDTQYF
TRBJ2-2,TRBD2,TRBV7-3,TGTGCCAGCAGCCCCCAAGGATGGCGGGAGACAAGTGGCGGGGAGCTGTTTTTT,CASSPQGWRETSGGELFF
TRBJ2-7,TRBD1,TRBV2,TGTGCCAGCAGGGAAGGGACAGGGGAGGCGTTCGAGCAGTACTTC,CASREGTGEAFEQYF
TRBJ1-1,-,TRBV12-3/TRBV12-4,TGTGCCAGCAGTTTTTCTATGAACACTGAAGCTTTCTTT,CASSFSMNTEAFF
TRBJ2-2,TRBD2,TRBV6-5,TGTGCCAGCAGTTACTACCTAGCGGGCGCCGGGGAGCTGTTTTTT,CASSYYLAGAGELFF
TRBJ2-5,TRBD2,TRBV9,TGTGCCAGCAGCGGAAGCGGGAGGGCCTTAGAGACCCAGTACTTC,CASSGSGRALETQYF
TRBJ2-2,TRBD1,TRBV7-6,TGTGCCAGCAGCTCCCGACAGGGGGCCACCGGGGAGCTGTTTTTT,CASSSRQGATGELFF
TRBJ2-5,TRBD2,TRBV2,TGTGCCAGCATGCTGACTAGCGGGAGTGAGACCCAGTACTTC,CASMLTSGSETQYF
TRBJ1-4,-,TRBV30,TGTGCCTGGAGTGTACAGCCAGGGTCAAAACTGTTTTTT,CAWSVQPGSKLFF
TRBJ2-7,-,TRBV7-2,TGTGCCAGCAGCTTAGGTATCTCACTTTACTCCTACGAGCAGTACTTC,CASSLGISLYSYEQYF
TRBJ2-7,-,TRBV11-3,TGTGCCAGCAGCTACCTAGCCAGGATCGACGAGCAGTACTTC,CASSYLARIDEQYF
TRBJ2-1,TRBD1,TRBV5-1,TGCGCCAGCAGGCGTAGGGACAGGGCGGACAATGAGCAGTTCTTC,CASRRRDRADNEQFF